A selection of T cell receptor beta chains follows, all from one sample in a study of CD8+CD57+ T cells in acquired aplastic anemia. TCRdb reprocessed the reads via MiXCR and lists one record per CDR3 protein. The repertoire includes around 200,000 distinct CDR3 sequences, almost 50% of them detected once, and 10% to 15% sits in the top ten. The sample was sorted CD4+, CD8+, or CD8+CD57+ T cells (not recorded which) from PBMCs. The receptor set was obtained from a human donor with aplastic anemia. CDR3s include the opening cysteine and the closing phenylalanine or tryptophan. Each record gives: CDR3 protein, CDR3 DNA, clone size, J gene, D gene, V gene. A D gene is named only where the DNA matches it firmly. For some rows the clone size is stated as once, few or many, or as a class when expanded; others skip it.

CATPRYGPRPVETQYF TGTGCCACCCCCCGGTATGGCCCCCGCCCGGTGGAGACCCAGTACTTC . TRBJ2-5 . TRBV15
CASSYGGMDGYTF TGTGCCAGTAGTTACGGGGGGATGGATGGCTACACCTTC . TRBJ1-2 . TRBV19
CSARTIIPTGGTDTQYF TGCAGTGCTAGAACAATTATCCCCACAGGGGGCACAGATACGCAGTATTTT . TRBJ2-3 TRBD1 TRBV20-1
CASSLRYNTEAFF TGTGCCAGCAGCTTGCGATATAACACTGAAGCTTTCTTT . TRBJ1-1 . TRBV7-8
CATSRDGRSQETQYF TGTGCCACCAGCAGAGATGGAAGGAGCCAAGAGACCCAGTACTTC few TRBJ2-5 . TRBV15
CASSVFPSYEQYF TGTGCCAGCAGTGTATTTCCTTCCTACGAGCAGTACTTC . TRBJ2-7 . TRBV2
CASNIAPGQGNYGYTF TGTGCCAGTAATATCGCGCCGGGACAGGGTAACTATGGCTACACCTTC . TRBJ1-2 TRBD1 TRBV19
CASRRDPLTEAFF TGCGCCAGCAGGCGGGACCCGCTGACTGAAGCTTTCTTT many TRBJ1-1 . TRBV5-1
CASRPAGGSEAFF TGTGCCAGCAGACCTGCGGGGGGCAGTGAAGCTTTCTTT . TRBJ1-1 . TRBV12-3/TRBV12-4
CASSRTRGLDEAFF TGTGCCAGCAGCAGGACAAGGGGCTTGGATGAAGCTTTCTTT . TRBJ1-1 . TRBV2
CATSDPQTGRTTLHF TGTGCCACCAGTGATCCCCAAACCGGACGGACAACCCTCCACTTT . TRBJ1-6 . TRBV24-1
CASSVGTGRIEQFF TGTGCCAGCAGCGTGGGGACCGGCCGTATTGAGCAGTTCTTC once TRBJ2-1 . TRBV11-2
CSATDRASEKLFF TGCAGTGCTACAGACAGGGCCAGTGAAAAACTGTTTTTT many TRBJ1-4 TRBD1 TRBV20-1
CASSLGGFQETQYF TGTGCCAGCAGCTTAGGAGGGTTCCAAGAGACCCAGTACTTC . TRBJ2-5 . TRBV7-6
CASSARGDGKVPEAFF TGTGCCAGCAGTGCTAGAGGGGATGGGAAGGTGCCTGAAGCTTTCTTT . TRBJ1-1 . TRBV25-1
CASTPPDRGAYEQYF TGTGCCAGCACCCCCCCGGACAGGGGAGCCTACGAGCAGTACTTC many TRBJ2-7 TRBD1 TRBV5-6
CSARDESRWVYGYTF TGCAGTGCTAGAGACGAATCACGGTGGGTCTATGGCTACACCTTC many TRBJ1-2 . TRBV20-1
CASSDSGGSYNEQFF TGTGCCAGCAGTGACTCCGGGGGTTCCTACAATGAGCAGTTCTTC many TRBJ2-1 . TRBV2
CASSGQGYGYTF TGTGCCAGCAGTGGACAGGGCTATGGCTACACCTTC many TRBJ1-2 TRBD1 TRBV25-1
CATSDLNEYQETQYF TGTGCCACCAGTGATTTGAACGAATACCAAGAGACCCAGTACTTC . TRBJ2-5 . TRBV24-1
CASSEGGDVQPQHF TGTGCCAGCAGTGAAGGAGGGGACGTTCAGCCCCAGCATTTT many TRBJ1-5 . TRBV2
CASSPLAGGLNEQFF TGCGCCAGCAGCCCACTAGCGGGGGGGCTTAATGAGCAGTTCTTC few TRBJ2-1 TRBD2 TRBV5-1
CATSGTGGTGELFF TGTGCCACCAGTGGGACAGGGGGGACCGGGGAGCTGTTTTTT . TRBJ2-2 TRBD1 TRBV24-1
CASSRGGRQETQYF TGTGCCAGCAGTCGTGGGGGGCGACAAGAGACCCAGTACTTC many TRBJ2-5 . TRBV5-6
CSALGQRGDIQYF TGCAGTGCTCTGGGACAGCGAGGGGACATTCAGTACTTC . TRBJ2-4 TRBD1 TRBV20-1
CASSRVSGANVLTF TGTGCCAGCAGCCGAGTTTCTGGGGCCAACGTCCTGACTTTC . TRBJ2-6 . TRBV5-6
CASSPPGTGSYERYF TGTGCCAGCAGCCCCCCTGGGACTGGATCCTACGAGCGGTACTTC . TRBJ2-7 . TRBV7-9
CASRGVQGSVEQYF TGCGCCAGCAGAGGGGTCCAGGGATCGGTCGAGCAGTACTTC many TRBJ2-7 . TRBV5-1
CASSPGGGLGSNQPQHF TGTGCCAGCAGCCCTGGAGGGGGCCTGGGATCCAATCAGCCCCAGCATTTT . TRBJ1-5 TRBD1 TRBV4-2
CASRLAGGNYEQYF TGTGCCAGCAGGTTAGCGGGGGGGAACTACGAGCAGTACTTC . TRBJ2-7 TRBD2 TRBV12-3/TRBV12-4
CSATRLAGGQETQYF TGCAGTGCTACCCGACTAGCGGGGGGACAAGAGACCCAGTACTTC . TRBJ2-5 TRBD2 TRBV20-1
CAIGGQAGAGANVLTF TGTGCCATCGGAGGACAGGCCGGCGCTGGGGCCAACGTCCTGACTTTC . TRBJ2-6 TRBD1 TRBV10-3
CSVGLATSYEQYF TGCAGCGTTGGACTAGCGACCTCCTACGAGCAGTACTTC few TRBJ2-7 TRBD2 TRBV29-1
CASSSLAGNTGELFF TGTGCCAGCAGCTCTCTAGCGGGGAACACCGGGGAGCTGTTTTTT once TRBJ2-2 TRBD2 TRBV7-6
CSARETNRDNSPLHF TGCAGTGCTAGAGAGACCAACCGGGATAATTCACCCCTCCACTTT many TRBJ1-6 . TRBV20-1
CASSGSGRGAYNEQFF TGCGCCAGCAGTGGTAGCGGGAGGGGGGCCTACAATGAGCAGTTCTTC . TRBJ2-1 TRBD2 TRBV10-1
CSVEFLSSYEQYF TGCAGCGTTGAGTTCCTCAGCTCCTACGAGCAGTACTTC . TRBJ2-7 . TRBV29-1
CASSLAWTGGFGAFF TGTGCCAGCAGCTTAGCGTGGACAGGGGGCTTCGGAGCTTTCTTT many TRBJ1-1 TRBD1 TRBV7-2
CASSIAWVDTQYF TGTGCCAGTAGTATAGCGTGGGTAGATACGCAGTATTTT once TRBJ2-3 . TRBV19
CAWRQATRGYGYTF TGTGCCTGGAGACAGGCGACAAGGGGCTATGGCTACACCTTC . TRBJ1-2 . TRBV30
CASSRRDGDYEQYF TGTGCCAGCAGTCGACGGGACGGGGACTACGAGCAGTACTTC . TRBJ2-7 . TRBV7-2
CASSLTSGQHYGYTF TGTGCCAGCAGCCTTACGTCGGGACAGCATTATGGCTACACCTTC . TRBJ1-2 TRBD1 TRBV5-5
CASSPGVQGISYEQYF TGTGCCAGCTCACCGGGGGTCCAGGGAATATCCTACGAGCAGTACTTC . TRBJ2-7 . TRBV7-7
CASSISGMNTGELFF TGTGCCAGCAGCATTAGCGGAATGAACACCGGGGAGCTGTTTTTT few TRBJ2-2 . TRBV7-9
CASSYVGLLNTEAFF TGTGCCAGCAGTTACGTGGGGCTTTTGAACACTGAAGCTTTCTTT . TRBJ1-1 . TRBV6-2/TRBV6-3
CASSESSGFKGTQYF TGTGCCAGCAGTGAGTCATCAGGATTTAAAGGGACCCAGTACTTC . TRBJ2-5 . TRBV6-1
CSARDLVLDRNEQFF TGCAGTGCTAGAGATCTGGTACTAGATAGAAATGAGCAGTTCTTC . TRBJ2-1 . TRBV20-1
CSSERTGGFRVYF TGCAGCTCGGAGAGGACAGGGGGGTTTAGGGTGTACTTC few TRBJ2-7 TRBD1 TRBV29-1
CASSLSGREVRAFF TGTGCCAGCAGCTTGTCGGGCAGGGAGGTGCGGGCTTTCTTT many TRBJ1-1 . TRBV5-4
CACRRNTEAFF TGTGCCTGTAGGAGGAACACTGAAGCTTTCTTT . TRBJ1-1 . TRBV7-9
CASNLRSMYGYTF TGTGCCAGTAACCTCCGTTCTATGTATGGCTACACCTTC few TRBJ1-2 . TRBV19
CASVAQGRAEQYF TGTGCCAGCGTTGCGCAGGGTCGGGCCGAGCAGTACTTC . TRBJ2-7 . TRBV25-1
CASSEQGQGYIAF TGTGCCAGCAGTGAGCAGGGACAGGGCTATATCGCCTTC many TRBJ1-2 TRBD1 TRBV2
CASSGGTENTDTQYF TGCGCCAGCAGTGGTGGGACAGAGAACACAGATACGCAGTATTTT . TRBJ2-3 TRBD1 TRBV10-1
CASSPTVGSEAFF TGTGCCAGCAGCCCCACAGTCGGGTCAGAAGCTTTCTTT . TRBJ1-1 . TRBV7-9
CASSPNRVAETQYF TGTGCCAGCTCACCAAACAGGGTTGCAGAGACCCAGTACTTC . TRBJ2-5 . TRBV18
CSARDSGLAYEQYF TGCAGTGCTAGAGATAGCGGGTTAGCCTACGAGCAGTACTTC . TRBJ2-7 TRBD2 TRBV20-1
CASSPRLNQGGDEQFF TGTGCCAGCAGCCCCCGACTAAACCAAGGGGGAGATGAGCAGTTCTTC many TRBJ2-1 . TRBV12-3/TRBV12-4
CATTREGGGNTIYF TGTGCCACTACTAGAGAGGGCGGAGGAAACACCATATATTTT . TRBJ1-3 . TRBV10-3
CSAKRGGSGTDTQYF TGCAGTGCTAAACGTGGGGGAAGTGGCACAGATACGCAGTATTTT many TRBJ2-3 . TRBV20-1